This T cell receptor beta chain appears in the sequencing data of a study of T-cell reconstitution after alpha-beta-depleted transplantation in children. Study-level results: Several hundred expanded graft clones reportedly gave rise to the alpha-beta T cells present about two months after transplant. From surviving recipient T cells and thymic progenitors came the high day-60 TCRbeta diversity observed in some patients.

In this sample, this clonotype turned up once. The antigen remains unidentified. Construction of the TCRbeta library involved unique molecular identifiers. MiXCR was run by TCRdb on the PCR reads, yielding one entry per CDR3 protein. In the table there are about 77,000 distinct CDR3 sequences, around 18% of which are singletons. Germline V gives CDR1 KGHDR, CDR2 SFDVKD. Trimming removed 5 bases from V and 3 bases from J; junction bases left unmatched: 7. The CDR3 totals 16 residues. The receptor comes from a male patient between 2 and 10 years old who had a stem cell transplant for acute lymphoblastic leukemia, so the T cells may come from the graft donor. This chain joins TRBV24-1 and TRBJ2-1; 9 nucleotides agree with TRBD2. This material consisted of PBMCs, mostly from graft donor cells, taken 360 days after TCRalphabeta/CD19-depleted stem cell transplant. CDR3 nucleotides: TGTGCCACCAGTGTTGGGAGACTAGCGGACTACAATGAGCAGTTCTTC. The encoded protein is CATSVGRLADYNEQFF.